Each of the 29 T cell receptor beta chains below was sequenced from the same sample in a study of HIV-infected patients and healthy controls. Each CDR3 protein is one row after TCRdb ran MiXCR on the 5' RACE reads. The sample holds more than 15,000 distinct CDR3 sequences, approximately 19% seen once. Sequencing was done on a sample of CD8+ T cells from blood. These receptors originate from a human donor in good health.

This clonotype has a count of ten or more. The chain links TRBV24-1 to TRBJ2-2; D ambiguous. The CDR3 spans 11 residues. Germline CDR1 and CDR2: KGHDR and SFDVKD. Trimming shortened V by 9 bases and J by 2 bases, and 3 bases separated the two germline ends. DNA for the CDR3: TGTGCCACCCACAACACCGGGGAGCTGTTTTTT. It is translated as CATHNTGELFF.

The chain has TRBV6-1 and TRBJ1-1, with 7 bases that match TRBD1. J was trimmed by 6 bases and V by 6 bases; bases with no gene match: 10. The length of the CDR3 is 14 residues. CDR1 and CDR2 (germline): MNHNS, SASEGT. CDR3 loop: CASSYRDSLSEAFF. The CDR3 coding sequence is TGTGCCAGCAGCTACCGGGACAGTTTATCTGAAGCTTTCTTT.

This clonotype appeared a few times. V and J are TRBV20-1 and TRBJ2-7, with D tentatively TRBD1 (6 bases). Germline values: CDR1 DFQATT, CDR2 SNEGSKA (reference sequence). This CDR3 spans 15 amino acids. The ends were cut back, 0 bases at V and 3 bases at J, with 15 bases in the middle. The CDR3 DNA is TGCAGTGCTAGAGATGTGTATCGGACAGACTACGAGCAGTACTTC. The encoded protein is CSARDVYRTDYEQYF.

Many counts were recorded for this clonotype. CDR3 coding DNA: TGCAGCGTCCCGCCAGGGTCCGGCGAGCAGTTCTTC. This encodes CSVPPGSGEQFF. The genes are TRBV29-1 and TRBJ2-1; possible D gene TRBD1, 5 bases. Germline V gives CDR1 SQVTM, CDR2 ANQGSEA. V lost 6 bases, J lost 10 bases, and 16 bases lay in between. The CDR3 covers 12 residues.

The CDR3 bases are TGTGCCAGCAGCTACGGATCCTCCTACAATGAGCAGTTCTTC. This codes for CASSYGSSYNEQFF. The rearrangement joins TRBV7-9 to TRBJ2-1; no clear D gene. Trimming pared 4 bases from V and 0 bases from J, leaving 7 bases between. Looked up from germline, CDR1 is SEHNR and CDR2 is FQNEAQ (reference sequence). This CDR3 has 14 amino acids.

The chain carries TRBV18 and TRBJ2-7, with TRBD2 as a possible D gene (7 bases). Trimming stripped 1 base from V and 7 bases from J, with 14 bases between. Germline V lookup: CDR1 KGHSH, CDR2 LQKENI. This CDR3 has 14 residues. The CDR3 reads CASSPRAGALEQYF. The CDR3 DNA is TGTGCCAGCTCACCACGGGCGGGGGCGTTGGAGCAGTACTTC.

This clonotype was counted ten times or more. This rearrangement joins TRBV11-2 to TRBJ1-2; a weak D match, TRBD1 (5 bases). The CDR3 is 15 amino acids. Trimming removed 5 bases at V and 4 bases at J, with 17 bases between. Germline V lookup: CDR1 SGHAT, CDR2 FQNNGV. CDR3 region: CASSPSQAGSYGYTF. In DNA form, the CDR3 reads TGTGCCAGCAGCCCCTCCCAGGCAGGGAGCTATGGCTACACCTTC.

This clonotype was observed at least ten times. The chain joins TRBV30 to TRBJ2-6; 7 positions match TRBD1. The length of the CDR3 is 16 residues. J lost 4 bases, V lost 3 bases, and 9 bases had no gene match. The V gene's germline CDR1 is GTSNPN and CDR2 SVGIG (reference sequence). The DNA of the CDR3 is TGTGCCTGGAGCCCGAGACAGGGTCGGGGGGCCAACGTCCTGACTTTC. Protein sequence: CAWSPRQGRGANVLTF.

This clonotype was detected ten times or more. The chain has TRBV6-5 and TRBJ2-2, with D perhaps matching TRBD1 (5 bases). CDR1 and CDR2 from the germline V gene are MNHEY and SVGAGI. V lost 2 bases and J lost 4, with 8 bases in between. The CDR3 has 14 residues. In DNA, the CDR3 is TGTGCCAGCAGTTACGACAGAATCACCGGGGAGCTGTTTTTT. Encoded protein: CASSYDRITGELFF.

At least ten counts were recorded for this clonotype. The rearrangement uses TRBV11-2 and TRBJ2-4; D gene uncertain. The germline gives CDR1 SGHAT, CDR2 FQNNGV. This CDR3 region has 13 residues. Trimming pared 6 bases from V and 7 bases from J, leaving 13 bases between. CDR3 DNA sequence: TGTGCCAGCAGATTTCGGCCGTCGAACATTCAGTACTTC. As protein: CASRFRPSNIQYF.

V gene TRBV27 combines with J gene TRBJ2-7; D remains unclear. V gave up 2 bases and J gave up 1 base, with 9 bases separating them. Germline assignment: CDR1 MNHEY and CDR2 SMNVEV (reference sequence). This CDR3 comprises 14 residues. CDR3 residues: CASSLVEHSYEQYF. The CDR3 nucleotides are TGTGCCAGCAGTTTAGTAGAGCATTCCTACGAGCAGTACTTC.

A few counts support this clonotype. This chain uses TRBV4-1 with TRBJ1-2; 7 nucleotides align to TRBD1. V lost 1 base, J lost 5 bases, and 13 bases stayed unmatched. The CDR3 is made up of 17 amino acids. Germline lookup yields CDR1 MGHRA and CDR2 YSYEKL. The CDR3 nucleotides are TGCGCCAGCAGCCAAGTTTTCCAAGGGGGCGCCGGGTATGGCTACACCTTC. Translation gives CASSQVFQGGAGYGYTF.

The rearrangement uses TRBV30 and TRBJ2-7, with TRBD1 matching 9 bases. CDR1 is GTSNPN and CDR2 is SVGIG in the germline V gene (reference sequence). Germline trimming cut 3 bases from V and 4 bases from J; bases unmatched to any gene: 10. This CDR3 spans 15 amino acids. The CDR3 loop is CAWSGNRGHVYEQYF. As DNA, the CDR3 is TGTGCCTGGAGCGGGAACAGGGGGCATGTGTACGAGCAGTACTTC.

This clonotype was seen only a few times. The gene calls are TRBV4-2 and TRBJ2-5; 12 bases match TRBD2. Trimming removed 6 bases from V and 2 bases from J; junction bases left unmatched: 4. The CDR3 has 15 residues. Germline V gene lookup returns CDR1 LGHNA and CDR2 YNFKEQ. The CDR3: CASSPLAGGQETQYF. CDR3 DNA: TGTGCCAGCAGTCCTCTAGCGGGGGGGCAAGAGACCCAGTACTTC.

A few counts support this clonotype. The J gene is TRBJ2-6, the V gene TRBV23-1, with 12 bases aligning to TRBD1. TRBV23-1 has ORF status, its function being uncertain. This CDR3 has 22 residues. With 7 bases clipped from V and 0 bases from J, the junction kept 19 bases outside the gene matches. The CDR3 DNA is TGCGCCAGCAAAGTAAAAGCGGGACAGGGGGCTACATTTTTCTCTGGGGCCAACGTCCTGACTTTC. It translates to CASKVKAGQGATFFSGANVLTF.

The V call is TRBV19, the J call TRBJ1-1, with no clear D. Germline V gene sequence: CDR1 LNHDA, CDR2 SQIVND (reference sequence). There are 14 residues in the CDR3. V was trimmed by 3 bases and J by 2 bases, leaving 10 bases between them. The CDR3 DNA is TGTGCCAGTAGTATTGGAATAGGCAACACTGAAGCTTTCTTT. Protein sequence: CASSIGIGNTEAFF.

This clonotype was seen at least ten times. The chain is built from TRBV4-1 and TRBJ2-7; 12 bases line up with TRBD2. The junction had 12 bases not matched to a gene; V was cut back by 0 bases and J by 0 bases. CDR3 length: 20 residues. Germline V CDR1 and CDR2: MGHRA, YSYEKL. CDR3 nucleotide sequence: TGCGCCAGCAGCCAAGATCTGAGACTAGCGGGAGTGGCGGACTCCTACGAGCAGTACTTC. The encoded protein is CASSQDLRLAGVADSYEQYF.

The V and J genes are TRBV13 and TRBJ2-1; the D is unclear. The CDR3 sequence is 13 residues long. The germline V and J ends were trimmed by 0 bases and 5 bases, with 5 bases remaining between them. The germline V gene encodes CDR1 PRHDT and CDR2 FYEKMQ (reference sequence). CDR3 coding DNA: TGTGCCAGCAGCTTAGGACAGAACAATGAGCAGTTCTTC. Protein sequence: CASSLGQNNEQFF.

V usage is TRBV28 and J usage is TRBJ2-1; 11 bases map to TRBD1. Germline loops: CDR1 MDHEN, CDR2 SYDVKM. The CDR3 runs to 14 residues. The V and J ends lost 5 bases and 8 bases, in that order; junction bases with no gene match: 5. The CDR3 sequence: CASSEDRGLDEQFF. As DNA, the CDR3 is TGTGCCAGCAGTGAGGACAGGGGGCTCGATGAGCAGTTCTTC.

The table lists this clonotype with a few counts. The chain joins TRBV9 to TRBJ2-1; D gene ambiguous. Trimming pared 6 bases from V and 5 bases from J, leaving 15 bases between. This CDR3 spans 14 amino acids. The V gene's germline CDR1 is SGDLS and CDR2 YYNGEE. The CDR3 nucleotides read TGTGCCAGCAACCCTAATTCTCCGCACAATGAGCAGTTCTTC. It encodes CASNPNSPHNEQFF.

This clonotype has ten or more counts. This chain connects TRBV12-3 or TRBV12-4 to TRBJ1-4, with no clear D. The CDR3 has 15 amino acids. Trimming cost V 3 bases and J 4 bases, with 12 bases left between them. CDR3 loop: CASSFFEEVNEKLFF. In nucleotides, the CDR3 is TGTGCCAGCAGTTTCTTTGAAGAGGTTAATGAAAAACTGTTTTTT.

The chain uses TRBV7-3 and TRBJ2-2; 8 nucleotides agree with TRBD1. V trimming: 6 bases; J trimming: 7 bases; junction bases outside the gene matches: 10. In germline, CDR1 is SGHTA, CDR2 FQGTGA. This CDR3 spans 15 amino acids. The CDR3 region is CASSPTGGRGGELFF. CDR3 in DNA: TGTGCCAGCAGTCCTACAGGGGGAAGAGGCGGGGAGCTGTTTTTT.

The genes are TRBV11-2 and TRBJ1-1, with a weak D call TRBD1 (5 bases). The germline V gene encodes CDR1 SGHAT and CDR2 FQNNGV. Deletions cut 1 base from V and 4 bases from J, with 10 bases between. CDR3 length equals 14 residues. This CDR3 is CASSLGGVVTEAFF. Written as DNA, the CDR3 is TGTGCCAGCAGCTTAGGGGGGGTAGTCACTGAAGCTTTCTTT.

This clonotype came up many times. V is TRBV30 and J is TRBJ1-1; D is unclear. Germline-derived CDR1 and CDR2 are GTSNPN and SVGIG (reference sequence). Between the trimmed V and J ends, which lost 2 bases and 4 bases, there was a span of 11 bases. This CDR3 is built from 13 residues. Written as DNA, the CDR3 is TGTGCCTGGAGTAAGAAGCTGGGCACTGAAGCTTTCTTT. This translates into CAWSKKLGTEAFF.

The CDR3 protein is CASSLGRNSGANVLTF. CDR3 nucleotides: TGTGCCAGCAGCTTAGGCAGAAACTCTGGGGCCAACGTCCTGACTTTC. The V and J genes are TRBV11-2 and TRBJ2-6; D is undetermined. The germline V and J ends were trimmed by 1 base and 0 bases, with 7 bases remaining between them. Germline V gene lookup returns CDR1 SGHAT and CDR2 FQNNGV. The CDR3 has 16 residues. Filled out from reference TRBV11-2 and TRBJ2-6, the complete variable domain reads EAGVAQSPRYKIIEKRQSVAFWCNPISGHATLYWYQQILGQGPKLLIQFQNNGVVDDSQLPKDRFSAERLKGVDSTLKIQPAKLEDSAVYLCASSLGRNSGANVLTFGAGSRLTVL.

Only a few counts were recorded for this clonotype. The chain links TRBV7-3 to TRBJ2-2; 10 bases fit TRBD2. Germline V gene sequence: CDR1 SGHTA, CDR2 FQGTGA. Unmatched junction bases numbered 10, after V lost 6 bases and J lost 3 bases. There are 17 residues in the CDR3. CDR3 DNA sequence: TGTGCCAGCAGGGACAAAGGGACTAGCGACTACACCGGGGAGCTGTTTTTT. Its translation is CASRDKGTSDYTGELFF.

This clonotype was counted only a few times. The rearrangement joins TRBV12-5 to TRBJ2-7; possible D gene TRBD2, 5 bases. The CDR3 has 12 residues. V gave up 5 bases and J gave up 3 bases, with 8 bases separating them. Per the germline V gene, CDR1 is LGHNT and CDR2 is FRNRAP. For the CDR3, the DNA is TGTGCTAGTGGTCCGGGGATCTACGAGCAGTACTTC. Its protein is CASGPGIYEQYF.

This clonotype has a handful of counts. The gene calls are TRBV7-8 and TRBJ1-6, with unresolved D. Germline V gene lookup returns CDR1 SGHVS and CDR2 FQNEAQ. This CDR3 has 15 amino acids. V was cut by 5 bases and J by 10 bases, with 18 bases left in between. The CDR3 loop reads CASSPKGGVRSPLHF. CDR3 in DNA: TGTGCCAGCAGCCCTAAGGGAGGAGTCCGGTCACCCCTCCACTTT.

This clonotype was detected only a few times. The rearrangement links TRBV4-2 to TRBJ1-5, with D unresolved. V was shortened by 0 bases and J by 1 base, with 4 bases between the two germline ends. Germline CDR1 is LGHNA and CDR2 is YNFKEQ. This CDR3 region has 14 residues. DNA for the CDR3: TGTGCCAGCAGCCAAGATCTGAGCAATCAGCCCCAGCATTTT. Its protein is CASSQDLSNQPQHF.